Presented here are 26 T cell receptor beta chains from one specimen sequenced in a study of T cell responses to AZD1222 COVID-19 vaccine. Sequenced by immunoSEQ multiplex PCR; TCRdb stores in-frame clones only, minus some. The data contain 18,000 or so clones, under 90% of them singletons. The sequenced sample was peripheral blood, obtained 28 days after the second AZD1222 dose. The source of these receptors is an adult who received the AZD1222 COVID-19 vaccine.

V and J are TRBV19 and TRBJ1-1, with D possibly matching TRBD1 (6 bases). This CDR3 comprises 13 residues. V was pared by 5 bases and J by 0 bases, with 7 bases between. Germline V gives CDR1 LNHDA, CDR2 SQIVND (reference sequence). In nucleotides, the CDR3 is TGTGCCAGTAGTGACAGGCTGAACACTGAAGCTTTCTTT. It yields the protein CASSDRLNTEAFF.

V usage is TRBV11-3 and J usage is TRBJ2-2; TRBD2 aligns across 7 bases. The germline CDR1 and CDR2 sequences are SGHNT and YENEEA. The junction had 8 bases not matched to a gene; V was cut back by 3 bases and J by 7 bases. The CDR3 is made up of 15 amino acids. CDR3 DNA: TGTGCCAGCAGCTTTAGCGGGTCGGTGAACGGGGAGCTGTTTTTT. This codes for CASSFSGSVNGELFF.

This rearrangement joins TRBV6-1 to TRBJ2-7; TRBD2 is a possible D gene (5 bases). The CDR3 has 15 residues. Germline loops: CDR1 MNHNS, CDR2 SASEGT. The V end lost 1 base, the J end lost 2 bases, and 12 bases lay between the germline ends. The CDR3 region has the DNA TGTGCCAGCAGTGAAGTGGCTAGCTTTCCCTACGAGCAGTACGTC. Translated, it gives CASSEVASFPYEQYV.

This clone has a single count. The V call is TRBV10-2, the J call TRBJ1-6; D is undetermined. Per the germline V gene, CDR1 is WSHSY and CDR2 is SAAADI. V shed 2 bases and J shed 0 bases, with 14 bases lying between them. The CDR3 is made up of 18 amino acids. CDR3 protein: CASSEDQSRSSYNSPLHF. The CDR3 nucleotides are TGCGCCAGCAGTGAGGATCAGAGCCGAAGCTCCTATAATTCACCCCTCCACTTT.

This chain links TRBV19 with TRBJ1-3; possible D gene TRBD1, 6 bases. Germline V gene data show CDR1 as LNHDA and CDR2 as SQIVND (reference sequence). The V and J ends lost 5 bases and 0 bases respectively, with 14 bases between them. The CDR3 is made up of 16 amino acids. The chain's CDR3 is CASSPTQGSSGNTIYF. The CDR3 coding sequence is TGTGCCAGTAGTCCGACTCAGGGGAGCTCTGGAAACACCATATATTTT.

CDR3 region: CASSFTDHPGNEQFF. For the CDR3, the DNA is TGTGCCAGTAGTTTTACGGACCACCCGGGGAATGAGCAGTTCTTC. The J gene is TRBJ2-1, the V gene TRBV19, with D possibly matching TRBD2 (5 bases). The ends were cut back, 5 bases at V and 7 bases at J, with 18 bases in the middle. The CDR3 contains 15 residues. The germline V gene encodes CDR1 LNHDA and CDR2 SQIVND (reference sequence).

Here the CDR3 reads CASSLDAGDVYEQYF. The CDR3 nucleotides are TGTGCCAGCAGCTTAGACGCGGGAGACGTTTACGAGCAGTACTTC. The V call is TRBV11-2, the J call TRBJ2-7; 7 bases match TRBD2. The CDR3 length is 15 residues. Trimming at V came to 0 bases and at J to 4 bases, leaving 6 bases not matched to a gene. Germline lookup yields CDR1 SGHAT and CDR2 FQNNGV.

The chain joins TRBV10-3 to TRBJ1-4; 9 nucleotides align to TRBD1. Germline loops: CDR1 ENHRY, CDR2 SYGVKD. V shed 2 bases, J shed 4 bases, and the junction held 2 bases outside the gene matches. The CDR3 contains 15 residues. The CDR3 sequence: CAISEPTGGNEKLFF. CDR3 bases: TGTGCCATCAGTGAGCCGACAGGGGGTAATGAAAAACTGTTTTTT.

This clone was recorded only once. The genes are TRBV28 and TRBJ1-3, with no clear D. Germline V gene data show CDR1 as MDHEN and CDR2 as SYDVKM. With 11 bases removed from V and 5 bases from J, the gap between germline ends came to 10 bases. The CDR3 covers 11 residues. CDR3 DNA: TGTGCCGCGGTCTACCGAAACACCATATATTTT. It specifies CAAVYRNTIYF.

The chain couples TRBV9 to TRBJ1-4, with D perhaps TRBD1 (6 bases). This CDR3 spans 14 amino acids. Germline loops: CDR1 SGDLS, CDR2 YYNGEE. V lost 4 bases and J 8 bases, leaving 15 bases between the germline ends. DNA of the CDR3: TGTGCCAGCAGCTCCGACAGGTTAGGGGAAAAACTGTTTTTT. Translated, it gives CASSSDRLGEKLFF.

V usage is TRBV7-9 and J usage is TRBJ1-3; no clear D gene. There are 14 residues in the CDR3. Trimming stripped 5 bases from V and 1 base from J, with 9 bases between. Looked up from germline, CDR1 is SEHNR and CDR2 is FQNEAQ (reference sequence). The CDR3 loop reads CASSQGLSGNTIYF. The CDR3 region has the DNA TGTGCCAGCAGCCAAGGTTTATCTGGAAACACCATATATTTT. Looking up the rest from reference TRBV7-9 and TRBJ1-3 gives the full variable domain: DTGVSQNPRHKITKRGQNVTFRCDPISEHNRLYWYRQTLGQGPEFLTYFQNEAQLEKSRLLSDRFSAERPKGSFSTLEIQRTEQGDSAMYLCASSQGLSGNTIYFGEGSWLTVV.

This clone was recorded once. The chain recombines TRBV14 with TRBJ1-6; possibly TRBD1 for D (5 bases). Germline V gene sequence: CDR1 SGHDN, CDR2 FVKESK. The germline V and J ends were trimmed by 4 bases and 4 bases, with 11 bases remaining between them. CDR3 length: 15 amino acids. In DNA, the CDR3 is TGTGCCAGCAGCCTGGGACCGAATTATAATTCACCCCTCCACTTT. It specifies CASSLGPNYNSPLHF.

The chain is built from TRBV5-1 and TRBJ2-1; 9 bases fit TRBD2. The CDR3 is 15 residues long. Trimming took 3 bases from V and 8 from J; bases not matched to a gene: 9. Germline V lookup: CDR1 SGHRS, CDR2 YFSETQ. The CDR3 DNA is TGCGCCAGCAGCTACCGCGGGGGGGCCATAGATGAGCAGTTCTTC. Translated, it gives CASSYRGGAIDEQFF.

The CDR3 DNA sequence: TGCGCCAGCAGCTCCGGGACAGGGGCCACAGATACGCAGTATTTT. Protein: CASSSGTGATDTQYF. The genes are TRBV5-1 and TRBJ2-3; 10 bases are shared with TRBD1. J lost 2 bases, V lost 3 bases, and 3 bases had no gene match. Germline values: CDR1 SGHRS, CDR2 YFSETQ. This CDR3 region has 15 residues.

CDR3 residues: CASSQTSGGFYEQYV. As DNA, the CDR3 is TGCGCCAGCAGCCAGACTAGCGGGGGCTTTTACGAGCAGTACGTC. This chain connects TRBV5-1 to TRBJ2-7; TRBD2 matches 12 bases. CDR3 length: 15 amino acids. Trimming cost V 4 bases and J 4 bases; bases outside gene matches: 6. Germline assignment: CDR1 SGHRS and CDR2 YFSETQ.

The chain joins TRBV27 to TRBJ2-1; 8 bases map to TRBD2. Germline V gene lookup returns CDR1 MNHEY and CDR2 SMNVEV (reference sequence). The CDR3 extends over 15 amino acids. V trimming: 6 bases; J trimming: 8 bases; junction bases outside the gene matches: 12. CDR3 loop: CASRFGGGRPYEQFF. The CDR3 nucleotides read TGTGCCAGCAGATTCGGGGGGGGCCGGCCGTATGAGCAGTTCTTC.

This chain links TRBV6-5 with TRBJ2-3; TRBD1 matches at 8 bases. CDR3 length equals 15 residues. Trimming removed 4 bases from V and 2 bases from J; junction bases left unmatched: 5. Germline CDR1 MNHEY, CDR2 SVGAGI. The CDR3 DNA is TGTGCCAGCAGTTCAGGACAGGGTAACACAGATACGCAGTATTTT. Translation gives CASSSGQGNTDTQYF.

This chain joins TRBV19 and TRBJ1-5; 7 bases align to TRBD1. V was clipped by 4 bases and J by 2 bases; unmatched bases: 11. The CDR3 length is 17 residues. Looked up from germline, CDR1 is LNHDA and CDR2 is SQIVND (reference sequence). The CDR3 loop reads CASSTGRTGRRNQPQHF. The CDR3 nucleotides read TGTGCCAGTAGTACTGGGAGGACAGGAAGGCGCAATCAGCCCCAGCATTTT.

A word on this clone: Other DNA sequences from this sample encode an identical CDR3 as well. The CDR3 loop is CASSVGLAGGNTGELFF. CDR3 nucleotide sequence: TGTGCCAGCAGCGTAGGACTAGCGGGAGGGAACACCGGGGAGCTGTTTTTT. The rearrangement links TRBV9 to TRBJ2-2, with TRBD2 identical over 13 bases. V shed 0 bases, J shed 1 base, and the junction held 0 bases outside the gene matches. CDR1 SGDLS and CDR2 YYNGEE come from the germline V gene. This CDR3 region has 17 residues.

This chain links TRBV6-5 with TRBJ2-7; 11 bases align to TRBD1. V shed 5 bases and J 4 bases; nucleotides not matched to a gene: 4. The length of the CDR3 is 14 residues. CDR1 and CDR2 (germline): MNHEY, SVGAGI. The CDR3 bases are TGTGCCAGCAGTAGGGACAGGGGGGGATACGAGCAGTACTTC. Translation gives CASSRDRGGYEQYF.

The rearrangement joins TRBV24-1 to TRBJ2-3; D ambiguous. CDR1 KGHDR and CDR2 SFDVKD come from the germline V gene. Trimming took 1 base from V and 2 from J, leaving 6 bases between them. The CDR3 is 14 residues long. This CDR3 is CATSDFPPTDTQYF. CDR3 sequence (DNA): TGTGCCACCAGTGATTTTCCCCCCACAGATACGCAGTATTTT.

The rearrangement links TRBV14 to TRBJ1-2; no definite D call. This CDR3 has 13 residues. Germline V gene sequence: CDR1 SGHDN, CDR2 FVKESK. V was clipped by 0 bases and J by 5 bases, with 7 bases between them. This chain's CDR3 is CASSQDSAYGYTF. The CDR3 region has the DNA TGTGCCAGCAGCCAAGATTCAGCGTATGGCTACACCTTC.

The chain uses TRBV6-5 and TRBJ2-7; 12 positions agree with TRBD2. Germline V gene sequence: CDR1 MNHEY, CDR2 SVGAGI. V dropped 4 bases and J dropped 0; count of bases not matched to a gene: 4. CDR3 size: 16 residues. In DNA form, the CDR3 reads TGTGCCAGCAGTTCACTGACTAGCGGGGGCTCCTACGAGCAGTACGTC. It translates to CASSSLTSGGSYEQYV.

This chain uses TRBV19 with TRBJ2-5; D may match TRBD1 or TRBD2 (5 bases each). The CDR3 has 13 residues. V was clipped by 6 bases and J by 4 bases, with 12 bases between them. Germline CDR1 LNHDA, CDR2 SQIVND (reference sequence). CDR3: CASSLNGGETQYF. The CDR3 bases are TGTGCCAGTAGCTTGAATGGGGGAGAGACCCAGTACTTC.

The chain combines TRBV9 with TRBJ1-1, with D possibly being TRBD1 (5 bases). Germline values: CDR1 SGDLS, CDR2 YYNGEE. CDR3 length equals 14 residues. V was cut by 0 bases and J by 0 bases, with 6 bases left in between. The CDR3 region has the DNA TGTGCCAGCAGCGTAGTAGGGGTGAACACTGAAGCTTTCTTT. This codes for CASSVVGVNTEAFF.

The genes are TRBV4-1 and TRBJ1-1; D gene unclear. Trimming took 1 base from V and 0 from J, leaving 9 bases between them. The CDR3 covers 15 residues. The germline V gene encodes CDR1 MGHRA and CDR2 YSYEKL. This chain's CDR3 is CASSQASRLNTEAFF. Written as DNA, the CDR3 is TGCGCCAGCAGCCAAGCGTCGCGGTTGAACACTGAAGCTTTCTTT.